This T cell receptor (beta chain) was identified during a study of monozygotic twins with inflammatory bowel disease. Study-level results: Especially where disease activity was present, IBD patients had fewer clonotypes in common with others than healthy twins did. Healthy co-twins showed greater TCRbeta diversity (inverse Simpson) than IBD patients.

Concerning this clonotype itself: Its matching antigen is unknown.

A 6-nucleotide sample barcode was carried by the UMIs, which template switching added. TCRdb reanalyzed the 5' RACE reads, giving one entry per CDR3 protein sequence and no DNA. The table for this sample gives approximately 210,000 distinct CDR3 sequences. The material sequenced was blood. The origin of this receptor is a human donor with ulcerative colitis or Crohn's disease, or a healthy co-twin of an affected twin (not recorded which).

The CDR3 spells CAISDSDLNQPQHF. The chain is built from TRBV10-3 and TRBJ1-5. The CDR3 runs 14 residues. Germline V gene sequence: CDR1 ENHRY, CDR2 SYGVKD.